The rows below give T cell receptor beta chains drawn from one sample of a study of siplizumab effects on memory and regulatory T cells. The method was immunoSEQ multiplex PCR; TCRdb's version includes in-frame clones alone and lacks a portion of them. Here the sample spans some 100,000 clones, about 93% being singletons. The material sequenced was non-Treg CD4+ T cells sorted from blood. These receptors all come from a human donor in good health. Each CDR3 is given with its conserved first and last residue. The D gene is left open where the match is weak.

CDR3: CAWSVVSETQYF
DNA: TGTGCCTGGAGTGTAGTTAGCGAGACCCAGTACTTC
V: TRBV30
J: TRBJ2-5
D: .

CDR3: CASSPRTNVGGNTIYF
DNA: TGCGCCAGCAGCCCGAGGACCAACGTAGGTGGAAACACCATATATTTT
V: TRBV4-1
J: TRBJ1-3
D: .

CDR3: CASSTDRGFTEAFF
DNA: TGCGCCAGCAGTACGGACAGGGGGTTCACTGAAGCTTTCTTT
V: TRBV5-1
J: TRBJ1-1
D: TRBD1

CDR3: CASLLTGGPGNTIYF
DNA: TGTGCCAGCCTATTAACAGGGGGCCCTGGAAACACCATATATTTT
V: TRBV19
J: TRBJ1-3
D: TRBD1

CDR3: CASTRTGGYEQYF
DNA: TGCGCCAGCACCCGGACAGGGGGCTACGAGCAGTACTTC
V: TRBV5-1
J: TRBJ2-7
D: TRBD1

CDR3: CASSFWGNYGYTF
DNA: TGTGCCAGCAGCTTCTGGGGTAACTATGGCTACACCTTC
V: TRBV5-4
J: TRBJ1-2
D: .

CDR3: CASRPLAGVNYEQYF
DNA: TGCGCCAGCAGACCTCTAGCGGGAGTAAATTACGAGCAGTACTTC
V: TRBV4-1
J: TRBJ2-7
D: TRBD2

CDR3: CASSSPGTASTDTQYF
DNA: TGTGCCAGCAGCTCTCCCGGGACAGCTAGCACAGATACGCAGTATTTT
V: TRBV5-8
J: TRBJ2-3
D: TRBD1

CDR3: CASSEGDYSTQYF
DNA: TGTGCCAGCAGTGAAGGGGATTATTCGACCCAGTACTTC
V: TRBV6-1
J: TRBJ2-5
D: .

CDR3: CASSLEVSGSLPSTDTQYF
DNA: TGTGCCAGCAGCTTAGAAGTTAGCGGGAGTCTTCCAAGCACAGATACGCAGTATTTT
V: TRBV7-6
J: TRBJ2-3
D: TRBD2

CDR3: CASRTGNTEAFF
DNA: TGTGCCAGCCGGACGGGGAACACTGAAGCTTTCTTT
V: TRBV6-1
J: TRBJ1-1
D: .